The 21 T cell receptor beta chains below all came from one sample that was sequenced in a study of spatial heterogeneity in lung cancer. Time point specified: sample taken at primary tumor resection. The study sequenced unsorted whole RNA from tumor, nontumor lung or frozen PBMC. TCRdb re-called the 5' RACE reads through MiXCR, storing one row per CDR3 protein. The sample has about 47,000 distinct CDR3 sequences; approximately 12% are singletons. Sample: PBMCs, taken at surgery. The receptors stem from a female donor with early-stage non-small cell lung cancer.

The rearrangement joins TRBV29-1 to TRBJ2-7; 8 bases agree with TRBD2. Unmatched junction bases numbered 9, after V lost 4 bases and J lost 4 bases. The CDR3 consists of 14 residues. Germline CDR1 and CDR2: SQVTM and ANQGSEA. CDR3 nucleotides: TGCAGCGTTGGGGGTACCAGCGGGGGATACGAGCAGTACTTC. Amino acid sequence: CSVGGTSGGYEQYF.

This chain uses TRBV7-6 with TRBJ2-7; TRBD1 matches at 9 bases. V dropped 4 bases and J dropped 5; count of bases not matched to a gene: 6. The germline CDR1 and CDR2 sequences are SGHVS and FNYEAQ. The CDR3 length is 14 residues. CDR3 DNA sequence: TGTGCCAGCAGCTCAGGACAGGGGATGAACGAGCAGTACTTC. Protein: CASSSGQGMNEQYF.

This clonotype appeared many times. The chain is built from TRBV12-3 or TRBV12-4 and TRBJ2-3; TRBD2 might be the D (6 bases). V gave up 3 bases and J gave up 2 bases, with 18 bases separating them. There are 17 residues in the CDR3. This CDR3 is CASSFRASATSTDTQYF. The CDR3 DNA reads TGTGCCAGCAGTTTTCGTGCTAGCGCGACTTCCACAGATACGCAGTATTTT.

This chain links TRBV12-3 or TRBV12-4 with TRBJ1-4; no firm D call. Trimming removed 6 bases from V and 10 bases from J, with 18 bases in between. The CDR3 has 14 amino acids. CDR3: CASSVELLSGKLFF. CDR3 DNA sequence: TGTGCCAGCAGCGTCGAACTACTTAGCGGAAAACTGTTTTTT.

This clonotype has a single count. The chain recombines TRBV7-9 with TRBJ2-7; unclear D gene. Germline V gene data show CDR1 as SEHNR and CDR2 as FQNEAQ (reference sequence). V was shortened by 6 bases and J by 2 bases, with 8 bases between the two germline ends. This CDR3 spans 12 amino acids. The CDR3 DNA reads as TGTGCCAGCAGTCCCGCCGCCTACGAGCAGTACTTC. Its protein is CASSPAAYEQYF.

The chain employs TRBV2 and TRBJ2-5, with 9 bases matching TRBD2. Unmatched junction bases numbered 10, after V lost 6 bases and J lost 2 bases. CDR1 is SNHLY and CDR2 is FYNNEI in the germline V gene. The CDR3 is 16 residues long. The CDR3 loop reads CASSRTSAIIQETQYF. CDR3 sequence (DNA): TGTGCCAGCAGCCGGACTAGCGCGATAATTCAAGAGACCCAGTACTTC.

This clonotype has a handful of counts. The chain couples TRBV15 to TRBJ1-4, with a tentative D call TRBD1 (6 bases). CDR3 size: 16 residues. The ends were cut back, 0 bases at V and 7 bases at J, with 15 bases in the middle. Looked up from germline, CDR1 is LNHNV and CDR2 is YYDKDF (reference sequence). The CDR3 loop is CATSREIQGSGEKLFF. In DNA form, the CDR3 reads TGTGCCACCAGCAGAGAAATCCAGGGGTCCGGTGAAAAACTGTTTTTT.

This clonotype has a handful of counts. V gene TRBV10-3 combines with J gene TRBJ2-2, with D unclear. The germline V gene encodes CDR1 ENHRY and CDR2 SYGVKD. The germline V and J ends were trimmed by 0 bases and 4 bases, with 6 bases remaining between them. The length of the CDR3 is 14 residues. The CDR3 coding sequence is TGTGCCATCAGTGAGTCGCCCTTCACCGGGGAGCTGTTTTTT. Its protein is CAISESPFTGELFF.

This clonotype was recorded at least ten times. This sequence joins TRBV25-1 and TRBJ1-4, with 10 bases lining up with TRBD1. The CDR3 extends over 17 amino acids. V shed 2 bases, J shed 7 bases, and the junction held 10 bases outside the gene matches. The germline V gene encodes CDR1 MGHDK and CDR2 SYGVNS. The CDR3 sequence: CASSETPLTGGVEKLFF. The CDR3 DNA reads as TGTGCCAGCAGTGAAACCCCCCTGACAGGGGGCGTTGAAAAACTGTTTTTT. The entire variable domain, with the rest obtained from reference TRBV25-1 and TRBJ1-4, is as follows: EADIYQTPRYLVIGTGKKITLECSQTMGHDKMYWYQQDPGMELHLIHYSYGVNSTEKGDLSSESTVSRIRTEHFPLTLESARPSHTSQYLCASSETPLTGGVEKLFFGSGTQLSVL.

Only a few counts were recorded for this clonotype. The V and J genes are TRBV6-1 and TRBJ1-5, with 7 bases fitting TRBD1. Germline V gene lookup returns CDR1 MNHNS and CDR2 SASEGT. With 1 base clipped from V and 7 bases from J, the junction kept 4 bases outside the gene matches. This CDR3 has 14 residues. As DNA, the CDR3 is TGTGCCAGCAGTGAAGGGGACAGTGGACAGCCCCAGCATTTT. It is translated as CASSEGDSGQPQHF.

The chain links TRBV5-1 to TRBJ2-1; D gene unclear. The CDR3 spans 15 residues. From germline, CDR1 is SGHRS and CDR2 YFSETQ. V gave up 0 bases and J gave up 3 bases, with 10 bases separating them. As DNA, the CDR3 is TGCGCCAGCAGCTTGGGCGCCCAACTCTACAATGAGCAGTTCTTC. Its translation: CASSLGAQLYNEQFF.

The genes are TRBV12-3 or TRBV12-4 and TRBJ1-3; D is undetermined. V shed 6 bases and J shed 2 bases, with 14 bases lying between them. This CDR3 is 15 amino acids long. The CDR3 DNA follows: TGTGCCAGCAGCCTTAATCTGGCCCCTGGAAACACCATATATTTT. Translation: CASSLNLAPGNTIYF.

This clonotype appeared many times. The CDR3 here is CASSFQAYNSPLHF. The CDR3 DNA follows: TGTGCCAGCAGTTTCCAGGCCTATAATTCACCCCTCCACTTT. The chain carries TRBV12-3 or TRBV12-4 and TRBJ1-6; D gene ambiguous. The CDR3 has 14 residues. V lost 3 bases and J lost 2, with 5 bases in between.

The rearrangement uses TRBV9 and TRBJ1-1; D remains unclear. Trimming took 4 bases from V and 4 from J, leaving 14 bases between them. The germline gives CDR1 SGDLS, CDR2 YYNGEE. The CDR3 spans 14 residues. This CDR3 reads CASSRRGFGTEAFF. CDR3 nucleotides: TGTGCCAGCAGCCGCCGAGGGTTCGGCACTGAAGCTTTCTTT.

This clonotype was counted a few times. CDR3 loop: CASSYSLANGELFF. Here the CDR3 DNA reads TGTGCCAGCAGTTACTCCCTAGCGAACGGGGAGCTGTTTTTT. J is TRBJ2-2 and V is TRBV6-2 or TRBV6-3; D perhaps matches TRBD2 (6 bases). Per germline, CDR1 MNHEY and CDR2 SVGEGT. CDR3 length: 14 residues. V lost 0 bases and J lost 7, with 9 bases in between.

This clonotype was seen many times. This chain joins TRBV7-2 and TRBJ2-3, with D hard to call. Germline loops: CDR1 SGHTA, CDR2 FQGNSA. The V end was cut by 4 bases, the J end by 4 bases, with 9 bases between. The CDR3 length is 13 residues. The CDR3 spells CASSSSVADTQYF. As DNA, the CDR3 is TGTGCCAGCAGCTCGAGCGTCGCAGATACGCAGTATTTT.

This clonotype was recorded a few times. The V gene is TRBV28, the J gene TRBJ1-2, with D tentatively TRBD1 (5 bases). The CDR3 sequence is 12 residues long. Germline lookup yields CDR1 MDHEN and CDR2 SYDVKM. Between the trimmed V and J ends, which lost 6 bases and 5 bases, there was a span of 10 bases. The CDR3 loop reads CASSSGPYGYTF. The CDR3 bases are TGTGCCAGCAGCTCGGGACCTTATGGCTACACCTTC.

The chain combines TRBV7-9 with TRBJ2-5, with D possibly being TRBD1 (6 bases). Germline values: CDR1 SEHNR, CDR2 FQNEAQ (reference sequence). V gave up 5 bases and J gave up 1 base, with 14 bases separating them. The CDR3 consists of 15 residues. The CDR3 DNA follows: TGTGCCAGCAGCCCCTCGTGGGGGCCCCAAGAGACCCAGTACTTC. Translation gives CASSPSWGPQETQYF.

The V gene is TRBV6-5, the J gene TRBJ2-7, with D possibly matching TRBD1 (6 bases). The CDR3 sequence is 14 residues long. Trimming pared 2 bases from V and 3 bases from J, leaving 11 bases between. CDR1 is MNHEY, CDR2 SVGAGI, per germline. CDR3 sequence: CASSYGQNHYEQYF. CDR3 DNA sequence: TGTGCCAGCAGTTACGGACAGAACCACTACGAGCAGTACTTC.

This chain links TRBV12-3 or TRBV12-4 with TRBJ2-2; either TRBD1 or TRBD2 may supply D (5 bases each). CDR3 length: 14 amino acids. Trimming cost V 8 bases and J 5 bases, with 15 bases left between them. The CDR3 DNA reads TGTGCCAGCGGGACGGCAGGGAGTACCGGGGAGCTGTTTTTT. Its protein product is CASGTAGSTGELFF.

There are many counts of this clonotype. The CDR3 reads CASSLAGGAEQFF. CDR3 DNA: TGTGCCAGCAGCTTAGCCGGCGGGGCCGAGCAGTTCTTC. The chain recombines TRBV11-2 with TRBJ2-1; tentatively, D is TRBD2 (6 bases). Per germline, CDR1 SGHAT and CDR2 FQNNGV. Trimming took 1 base from V and 10 from J, leaving 11 bases between them. There are 13 residues in the CDR3.